Following are 27 T cell receptor beta chains from one sample sequenced in a study of T cell changes during pregnancy in multiple sclerosis. Clones were sequenced by immunoSEQ multiplex PCR, and TCRdb holds only the in-frame ones, with some missing. The sample includes fewer than 150,000 clones, 95% to 98% of them seen just once. Specimen: peripheral blood, collected after pregnancy. These receptors were collected from a female donor with multiple sclerosis, enrolled in a pregnancy study.

This chain's CDR3 is CASSPAGTGGGADTQYF. CDR3 DNA sequence: TGCGCCAGCAGCCCCGCCGGGACCGGCGGGGGGGCAGATACGCAGTATTTT. The V and J genes are TRBV4-1 and TRBJ2-3, with 9 bases fitting TRBD2. This CDR3 is built from 17 residues. Trimming cost V 4 bases and J 4 bases; bases outside gene matches: 12. CDR1 is MGHRA and CDR2 is YSYEKL in the germline V gene.

The chain links TRBV7-2 to TRBJ2-4, with a tentative D call TRBD2 (5 bases). There are 12 residues in the CDR3. Germline CDR1 SGHTA, CDR2 FQGNSA. The germline V and J ends were trimmed by 5 bases and 9 bases, with 11 bases remaining between them. CDR3 region: CASSRGSFIQYF. The CDR3 DNA is TGTGCCAGCAGCCGCGGGTCGTTCATTCAGTACTTC.

In DNA, the CDR3 is TGTGCCATCGCCCGGTTAGAGGGATTCGCTGGAAACACCATATATTTT. This sequence encodes CAIARLEGFAGNTIYF. This chain links TRBV10-3 with TRBJ1-3; D call uncertain. V dropped 8 bases and J dropped 2 bases, with 19 bases sitting between them. The CDR3 consists of 16 residues. From germline, CDR1 is ENHRY and CDR2 SYGVKD.

This sequence joins TRBV9 and TRBJ2-7; 7 bases match TRBD2. J was trimmed by 7 bases and V by 3 bases; bases with no gene match: 13. Germline V CDR1 and CDR2: SGDLS, YYNGEE. The CDR3 runs 15 residues. CDR3 nucleotide sequence: TGTGCCAGCAGCGGGGGGGGAGCCCCTGAAATGGAGCAGTACTTC. This translates into CASSGGGAPEMEQYF.

The rearrangement links TRBV7-2 to TRBJ2-5; D unresolved. V lost 2 bases and J 3 bases, leaving 4 bases between the germline ends. Germline lookup yields CDR1 SGHTA and CDR2 FQGNSA. The CDR3 is 12 amino acids. Here the CDR3 DNA reads TGTGCCAGCAGCTTATCCGAAGAGACCCAGTACTTC. This encodes CASSLSEETQYF.

The chain couples TRBV6-5 to TRBJ2-7; a weak D match, TRBD2 (6 bases). The CDR3 spans 15 residues. Trimming cost V 0 bases and J 6 bases, with 15 bases left between them. The germline CDR1 and CDR2 sequences are MNHEY and SVGAGI. Written as DNA, the CDR3 is TGTGCCAGCAGTTACTCGGGTATAAAGGGAGGCGAGCAGTACTTC. This gives the protein CASSYSGIKGGEQYF.

This chain joins TRBV28 and TRBJ2-7; 9 bases are a match to TRBD1. CDR3 length: 14 residues. Germline CDR1 and CDR2: MDHEN and SYDVKM. After removal of 3 bases from V and 4 bases from J, the junction contained 4 bases not matched to a gene. The CDR3 loop is CASSFGQGTYEQYF. As DNA, the CDR3 is TGTGCCAGCAGTTTCGGACAGGGGACGTACGAGCAGTACTTC.

V usage is TRBV19 and J usage is TRBJ1-5, with D maybe TRBD1 (6 bases). Trimming removed 3 bases at V and 2 bases at J, with 14 bases between. The CDR3 loop spans 16 amino acids. The V gene's germline CDR1 is LNHDA and CDR2 SQIVND (reference sequence). DNA for the CDR3: TGTGCCAGTAGTATCGGGGGGGGCGAAGGCAATCAGCCCCAGCATTTT. The encoded protein is CASSIGGGEGNQPQHF. The variable domain in full, completed from reference TRBV19 and TRBJ1-5, reads DGGITQSPKYLFRKEGQNVTLSCEQNLNHDAMYWYRQDPGQGLRLIYYSQIVNDFQKGDIAEGYSVSREKKESFPLTVTSAQKNPTAFYLCASSIGGGEGNQPQHFGDGTRLSIL.

CDR3 loop: CASSIRGLGGEQFF. CDR3 in DNA: TGTGCCAGTAGTATACGGGGACTGGGTGGTGAGCAGTTCTTC. This chain connects TRBV19 to TRBJ2-1; D might be TRBD2 (6 bases). The CDR3 loop spans 14 amino acids. CDR1 LNHDA and CDR2 SQIVND come from the germline V gene (reference sequence). Trimming pared 2 bases from V and 9 bases from J, leaving 14 bases between. The variable domain in full, with the rest retrieved from reference TRBV19 and TRBJ2-1, is DGGITQSPKYLFRKEGQNVTLSCEQNLNHDAMYWYRQDPGQGLRLIYYSQIVNDFQKGDIAEGYSVSREKKESFPLTVTSAQKNPTAFYLCASSIRGLGGEQFFGPGTRLTVL.

The chain recombines TRBV28 with TRBJ1-1; D remains unclear. There are 15 residues in the CDR3. The V gene lost 6 bases and the J gene lost 2 bases, with 16 bases spanning the gap. Per germline, CDR1 MDHEN and CDR2 SYDVKM. The CDR3 protein is CASSLWTVTNTEAFF. DNA for the CDR3: TGTGCCAGCAGCCTCTGGACTGTGACCAACACTGAAGCTTTCTTT.

This clone was counted a few times. The gene calls are TRBV28 and TRBJ1-2, with 9 bases that match TRBD1. Germline CDR1 and CDR2: MDHEN and SYDVKM. The CDR3 is 14 residues long. The V and J ends lost 8 bases and 9 bases, in that order; junction bases with no gene match: 13. The CDR3 sequence: CASENHNGQGSYTF. DNA for the CDR3: TGTGCCAGCGAAAATCACAACGGACAGGGGAGCTACACCTTC.

V and J are TRBV27 and TRBJ2-7, with a weak D call TRBD1 (6 bases). The length of the CDR3 is 14 residues. Trimming took 7 bases from V and 2 from J, leaving 15 bases between them. Germline CDR1 reads MNHEY; CDR2 reads SMNVEV (reference sequence). CDR3 in DNA: TGTGCCAGCAAAATGCAGGGGATTCCCTACGAGCAGTACTTC. As protein: CASKMQGIPYEQYF.

The V call is TRBV9, the J call TRBJ2-6; D remains ambiguous. The CDR3 is 13 amino acids. V was pared by 7 bases and J by 2 bases, with 7 bases between. The germline CDR1 and CDR2 sequences are SGDLS and YYNGEE. DNA for the CDR3: TGTGCCAGCGAGGAACCTGGGGCCAACGTCCTGACTTTC. Translated, it gives CASEEPGANVLTF.

CDR3 sequence reads: CASTLGYYTDTQYF. The CDR3 bases are TGTGCCAGCACCCTCGGGTATTACACAGATACGCAGTATTTT. The chain links TRBV6-6 to TRBJ2-3; no clear D. The V and J ends lost 7 bases and 2 bases respectively, with 13 bases between them. CDR1 MNHNY and CDR2 SVGAGI come from the germline V gene (reference sequence). This CDR3 is 14 amino acids long.

The V call is TRBV7-6, the J call TRBJ2-7, with TRBD2 matching over 7 bases. This CDR3 contains 15 residues. The junction had 9 bases not matched to a gene; V was cut back by 1 base and J by 6 bases. From germline, CDR1 is SGHVS and CDR2 FNYEAQ. The CDR3 region has the DNA TGTGCCAGCAGCTTAGAGAGCGGACTAGTGGGCGAGCAGTACTTC. Translated: CASSLESGLVGEQYF.

As to this clone: The sample contains more than one DNA sequence encoding this CDR3. The chain uses TRBV5-1 and TRBJ2-7; D call uncertain. Germline loops: CDR1 SGHRS, CDR2 YFSETQ. CDR3 length: 13 amino acids. Deletions cut 0 bases from V and 1 base from J, with 5 bases between. CDR3 residues: CASSLGSSYEQYF. As DNA, the CDR3 is TGCGCCAGCAGCTTGGGCAGTTCCTACGAGCAGTACTTC.

V usage is TRBV9 and J usage is TRBJ2-7, with 10 bases matching TRBD1. V gave up 4 bases and J gave up 3 bases; unmatched junction bases: 4. CDR1 is SGDLS and CDR2 is YYNGEE in the germline V gene. The CDR3 length is 14 residues. Here the CDR3 reads CASSPRDRGYEQYF. The CDR3 DNA reads TGTGCCAGCAGCCCAAGGGACAGGGGCTACGAGCAGTACTTC.

This chain links TRBV2 with TRBJ2-7; D may be TRBD1 (6 bases). V shed 11 bases and J shed 6 bases, with 14 bases lying between them. The CDR3 extends over 11 amino acids. Germline values: CDR1 SNHLY, CDR2 FYNNEI. DNA for the CDR3: TGTGCCGTAAGGACAGCGATCGAGCAGTACTTC. As protein: CAVRTAIEQYF.

The chain is built from TRBV10-3 and TRBJ2-7, with D perhaps TRBD2 (8 bases). The germline V and J ends were trimmed by 6 bases and 0 bases, with 21 bases remaining between them. Germline V gene data show CDR1 as ENHRY and CDR2 as SYGVKD. The CDR3 totals 17 residues. For the CDR3, the DNA is TGTGCCATCAGCAGCGGGAGTCAGGGGGGGAGCTCCTACGAGCAGTACTTC. Protein sequence: CAISSGSQGGSSYEQYF.

The chain joins TRBV2 to TRBJ2-1, with 9 bases that match TRBD2. The junction had 9 bases not matched to a gene; V was cut back by 3 bases and J by 0 bases. This CDR3 spans 18 amino acids. Germline V CDR1 and CDR2: SNHLY, FYNNEI. The CDR3 nucleotides read TGTGCCAGCAGTGATGGCGGGAGGGCTCGGAGCTCCTACAATGAGCAGTTCTTC. It codes for CASSDGGRARSSYNEQFF.

V is TRBV28 and J is TRBJ2-7; the D gene is possibly TRBD1 (5 bases). This CDR3 has 14 amino acids. V was pared by 5 bases and J by 2 bases, with 13 bases between. Per the germline V gene, CDR1 is MDHEN and CDR2 is SYDVKM. This chain's CDR3 is CASSKGSGTYEQYF. The DNA for the CDR3 is TGTGCCAGCAGTAAGGGTTCAGGGACCTACGAGCAGTACTTC.

This chain connects TRBV5-1 to TRBJ2-5, with 8 bases identical to TRBD1. Germline V gene sequence: CDR1 SGHRS, CDR2 YFSETQ. The CDR3 sequence is 15 residues long. V lost 1 base to trimming and J lost 4 bases; unmatched junction nucleotides: 6. The CDR3 spells CASSLTDRERETQYF. The CDR3 nucleotides are TGCGCCAGCAGCTTGACGGACAGGGAGCGAGAGACCCAGTACTTC.

This sequence joins TRBV6-5 and TRBJ1-2; D unclear. Per the germline V gene, CDR1 is MNHEY and CDR2 is SVGAGI. The V end was cut by 2 bases, the J end by 6 bases, with 10 bases between. The CDR3 extends over 13 amino acids. This chain's CDR3 is CASSYPGNHGYTF. CDR3 bases: TGTGCCAGCAGTTACCCCGGGAACCATGGCTACACCTTC.

J is TRBJ2-1 and V is TRBV30, with D possibly being TRBD1 (5 bases). The CDR3 is 11 residues long. Germline V lookup: CDR1 GTSNPN, CDR2 SVGIG (reference sequence). Trimming shortened V by 3 bases and J by 14 bases, and 14 bases separated the two germline ends. CDR3 DNA sequence: TGTGCCTGGAGCCGTAACGCAGGGAAGTTCTTC. Amino acid sequence: CAWSRNAGKFF.

The V and J genes are TRBV11-3 and TRBJ2-2; maybe TRBD1 (6 bases). This CDR3 comprises 13 residues. Trimming pared 3 bases from V and 6 bases from J, leaving 8 bases between. Germline V gene data show CDR1 as SGHNT and CDR2 as YENEEA. The CDR3 nucleotides are TGTGCCAGCAGCTTCAAGGGGGCCGGGGAGCTGTTTTTT. Encoded protein: CASSFKGAGELFF.

The chain has TRBV7-2 and TRBJ2-5; 10 positions agree with TRBD1. This CDR3 is 15 amino acids long. After removal of 5 bases from V and 4 bases from J, the junction contained 7 bases not matched to a gene. Germline V gene lookup returns CDR1 SGHTA and CDR2 FQGNSA. DNA of the CDR3: TGTGCCAGCAGCCTAGTGACAGGGGGCTTAGAGACCCAGTACTTC. Protein product: CASSLVTGGLETQYF.

This clone was detected only once. The chain is built from TRBV4-1 and TRBJ2-7; 7 bases fit TRBD1. The CDR3 runs to 15 residues. V lost 0 bases, J lost 4 bases, and 6 bases stayed unmatched. The germline V gene has CDR1 MGHRA and CDR2 YSYEKL. CDR3 nucleotides: TGCGCCAGCAGCCAAGAGGTACAGGGGTCGTACGAGCAGTACTTC. The encoded protein is CASSQEVQGSYEQYF.